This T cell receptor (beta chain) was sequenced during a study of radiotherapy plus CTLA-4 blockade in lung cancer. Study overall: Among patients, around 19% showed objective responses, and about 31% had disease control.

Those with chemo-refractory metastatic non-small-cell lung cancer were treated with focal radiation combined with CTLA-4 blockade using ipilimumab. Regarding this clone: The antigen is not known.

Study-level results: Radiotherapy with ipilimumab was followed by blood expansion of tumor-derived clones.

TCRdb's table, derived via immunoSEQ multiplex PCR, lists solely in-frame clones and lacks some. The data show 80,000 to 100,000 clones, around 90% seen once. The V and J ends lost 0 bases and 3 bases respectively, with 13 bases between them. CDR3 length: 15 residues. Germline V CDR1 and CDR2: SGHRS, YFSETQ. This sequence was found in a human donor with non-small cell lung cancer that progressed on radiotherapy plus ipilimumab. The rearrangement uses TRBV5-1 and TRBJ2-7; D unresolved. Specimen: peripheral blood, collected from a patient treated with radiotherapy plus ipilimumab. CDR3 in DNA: TGCGCCAGCAGCTTGGAAGGTACCAATCTCTACGAGCAGTACTTC. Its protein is CASSLEGTNLYEQYF.